Presented here are 26 T cell receptor beta chains from one specimen sequenced in a study of cytomegalovirus exposure and HLA in healthy donors. PCR amplification relied on 60 Vbeta primers (plus 13 Jbeta primers). Some clones are missing from TCRdb's copy, which holds only in-frame ones; the method was immunoSEQ multiplex PCR. The data hold approximately 160,000 clones, with 68% observed a single time. The sequencing input was PBMCs. These TCRs come from a man between 45 and 60 years old in good health and CMV-seronegative.

This clone was counted a few times. The CDR3 DNA reads TGTGCCAGCAGCCGCTCAGCGGGGGGGACCACCTACGAGCAGTACTTC. Its protein product is CASSRSAGGTTYEQYF. The chain couples TRBV11-2 to TRBJ2-7; 10 nucleotides agree with TRBD2. The CDR3 runs to 16 residues. V trimming: 5 bases; J trimming: 2 bases; junction bases outside the gene matches: 9. Germline values: CDR1 SGHAT, CDR2 FQNNGV.

This chain joins TRBV7-2 and TRBJ1-2, with D unclear. V was trimmed by 1 base and J by 6 bases, leaving 15 bases between them. The CDR3 runs 15 residues. The germline V gene encodes CDR1 SGHTA and CDR2 FQGNSA. CDR3 DNA: TGTGCCAGCAGCTTAGAGTCCCGGAGCGGGGATGGCTACACCTTC. This gives the protein CASSLESRSGDGYTF.

The chain couples TRBV25-1 to TRBJ1-4; 7 nucleotides match TRBD1. Germline V gives CDR1 MGHDK, CDR2 SYGVNS. Trimming took 4 bases from V and 8 from J; bases not matched to a gene: 10. The CDR3 contains 15 residues. The CDR3 region is CASSGGGTDVEKLFF. The CDR3 DNA is TGTGCCAGCAGTGGAGGAGGGACAGATGTCGAAAAACTGTTTTTT.

This clone was recorded a few times. The genes are TRBV7-2 and TRBJ2-5; a possible D gene is TRBD1 (6 bases). There are 18 residues in the CDR3. Trimming removed 3 bases at V and 0 bases at J, with 20 bases between. CDR1 and CDR2 from the germline V gene are SGHTA and FQGNSA. DNA for the CDR3: TGTGCCAGCAGCTTGAGAGGCCCGACAGGCTTATACCAAGAGACCCAGTACTTC. This sequence encodes CASSLRGPTGLYQETQYF. The full variable domain, completed using reference TRBV7-2 and TRBJ2-5, is GAGVSQSPSNKVTEKGKDVELRCDPISGHTALYWYRQSLGQGLEFLIYFQGNSAPDKSGLPSDRFSAERTGGSVSTLTIQRTQQEDSAVYLCASSLRGPTGLYQETQYFGPGTRLLVL.

This clone was detected a few times. The V gene is TRBV7-6, the J gene TRBJ2-5; 8 bases are a match to TRBD2. The germline V gene has CDR1 SGHVS and CDR2 FNYEAQ. V shed 3 bases and J 5 bases; nucleotides not matched to a gene: 5. This CDR3 comprises 14 residues. In DNA form, the CDR3 reads TGTGCCAGCAGCTTTCGGGGGGGCGGGGAGACCCAGTACTTC. Protein: CASSFRGGGETQYF.

The V and J genes are TRBV27 and TRBJ2-7; D is undetermined. CDR3 length: 13 residues. The germline V gene has CDR1 MNHEY and CDR2 SMNVEV (reference sequence). Deletions cut 5 bases from V and 1 base from J, with 9 bases between. The CDR3 DNA sequence: TGTGCCAGCAGTCCCCCTTCGTCCTACGAGCAGTACTTC. It encodes CASSPPSSYEQYF.

The V and J genes are TRBV10-1 and TRBJ2-2; no clear D gene. The CDR3 contains 13 residues. V was cut by 4 bases and J by 3 bases, with 6 bases left in between. Germline CDR1 and CDR2: WNHNN and SYGVQD (reference sequence). The CDR3 region is CASSGQYTGELFF. The CDR3 DNA follows: TGCGCCAGCAGTGGACAATACACCGGGGAGCTGTTTTTT.

This clone occurred a few times. The chain couples TRBV2 to TRBJ2-3, with 8 bases that match TRBD2. Germline V gene data show CDR1 as SNHLY and CDR2 as FYNNEI. The ends lost 8 bases at V and 0 bases at J; junction bases unmatched: 7. The CDR3 extends over 15 amino acids. The CDR3: CASAASGRSTDTQYF. DNA of the CDR3: TGTGCCAGCGCCGCTAGCGGGCGAAGCACAGATACGCAGTATTTT.

This clone was seen only once. This rearrangement joins TRBV28 to TRBJ2-7; 7 bases align to TRBD1. CDR1 is MDHEN, CDR2 SYDVKM, per germline. The length of the CDR3 is 14 residues. V lost 3 bases to trimming and J lost 2 bases; unmatched junction nucleotides: 4. CDR3 sequence reads: CASSLIGGAYEQYF. As DNA, the CDR3 is TGTGCCAGCAGTTTGATAGGGGGCGCCTACGAGCAGTACTTC.

This rearrangement joins TRBV5-1 to TRBJ1-5; D is possibly TRBD1 (5 bases). The CDR3 is made up of 15 amino acids. V was shortened by 4 bases and J by 7 bases, with 18 bases between the two germline ends. Germline V gene data show CDR1 as SGHRS and CDR2 as YFSETQ. The chain's CDR3 is CASSPGGQGRQPQHF. The CDR3 nucleotides are TGCGCCAGCAGCCCCGGAGGGCAGGGTAGACAGCCCCAGCATTTT. Filled out from reference TRBV5-1 and TRBJ1-5, the complete variable domain reads KAGVTQTPRYLIKTRGQQVTLSCSPISGHRSVSWYQQTPGQGLQFLFEYFSETQRNKGNFPGRFSGRQFSNSRSEMNVSTLELGDSALYLCASSPGGQGRQPQHFGDGTRLSIL.

The chain uses TRBV12-5 and TRBJ1-1; D gene uncertain. The CDR3 is 13 amino acids. V lost 8 bases and J lost 1, with 11 bases in between. Germline values: CDR1 LGHNT, CDR2 FRNRAP. For the CDR3, the DNA is TGTGCTAGTTACCTGCTACGGAACACTGAAGCTTTCTTT. It is translated as CASYLLRNTEAFF.

V and J are TRBV9 and TRBJ1-1; 7 positions agree with TRBD1. The CDR3 contains 17 residues. V shed 3 bases and J 1 base; nucleotides not matched to a gene: 12. Germline V gives CDR1 SGDLS, CDR2 YYNGEE. The CDR3 sequence is CASSAESHRGRNTEAFF. The DNA for the CDR3 is TGTGCCAGCAGCGCTGAGTCCCACAGGGGAAGGAACACTGAAGCTTTCTTT.

The gene calls are TRBV19 and TRBJ1-4; 8 nucleotides match TRBD1. The CDR3 sequence is 15 residues long. Germline lookup yields CDR1 LNHDA and CDR2 SQIVND (reference sequence). After removal of 6 bases from V and 4 bases from J, the junction contained 7 bases not matched to a gene. CDR3 sequence reads: CASSPRTGYNEKLFF. In nucleotides, the CDR3 is TGTGCCAGTAGCCCTAGGACAGGGTATAATGAAAAACTGTTTTTT.

This clone was counted only a few times. The chain joins TRBV29-1 to TRBJ2-7; perhaps TRBD1 as D (6 bases). The CDR3 consists of 12 residues. Deletions cut 7 bases from V and 3 bases from J, with 13 bases between. Germline lookup yields CDR1 SQVTM and CDR2 ANQGSEA. CDR3 DNA sequence: TGCAGCGCCCGGACAGACGACTACGAGCAGTACTTC. This codes for CSARTDDYEQYF.

This clone was seen more than once but under ten times. This chain connects TRBV7-2 to TRBJ1-3; TRBD1 aligns across 7 bases. V lost 5 bases, J lost 0 bases, and 13 bases stayed unmatched. From germline, CDR1 is SGHTA and CDR2 FQGNSA. The CDR3 contains 18 residues. CDR3 in DNA: TGTGCCAGCAGCCCCAGGCGCACCGACAGGGTCTCTGGAAACACCATATATTTT. Protein sequence: CASSPRRTDRVSGNTIYF.

As concerns this clone: The sample carries other DNA sequences with the same CDR3. The chain has TRBV7-9 and TRBJ2-5; TRBD2 agrees at 8 bases. The CDR3 has 14 residues. The V and J ends lost 5 bases and 1 base, in that order; junction bases with no gene match: 3. Germline loops: CDR1 SEHNR, CDR2 FQNEAQ (reference sequence). CDR3 sequence: CASSRSGGQETQYF. Here the CDR3 DNA reads TGTGCCAGCAGCCGAAGCGGGGGCCAAGAGACCCAGTACTTC.

This clone was recorded a few times. The genes are TRBV4-1 and TRBJ2-1; 9 bases agree with TRBD2. The CDR3 has 17 residues. Germline lookup yields CDR1 MGHRA and CDR2 YSYEKL. V was pared by 6 bases and J by 2 bases, with 11 bases of the junction left unmatched. The chain's CDR3 is CASRVAGGPGTYNEQFF. The CDR3 coding sequence is TGCGCCAGCAGGGTCGCGGGGGGGCCGGGCACCTACAATGAGCAGTTCTTC.

V and J are TRBV28 and TRBJ1-4, with TRBD1 matching over 7 bases. The junction had 8 bases not matched to a gene; V was cut back by 2 bases and J by 8 bases. The CDR3 runs to 15 residues. CDR1 and CDR2 (germline): MDHEN, SYDVKM. CDR3 in amino acids: CASSLMPGGGEKLFF. For the CDR3, the DNA is TGTGCCAGCAGTTTAATGCCAGGGGGTGGGGAAAAACTGTTTTTT.

To note about this clone: In the same sample, other DNA sequences code for this CDR3. The chain carries TRBV4-1 and TRBJ2-1; weak D call: TRBD2 (7 bases). V dropped 0 bases and J dropped 0 bases, with 9 bases sitting between them. Per germline, CDR1 MGHRA and CDR2 YSYEKL. This CDR3 region has 16 residues. CDR3 loop: CASSQDAGASYNEQFF. CDR3 bases: TGCGCCAGCAGCCAAGACGCGGGGGCCTCCTACAATGAGCAGTTCTTC.

V usage is TRBV7-9 and J usage is TRBJ2-1, with 9 nucleotides matching TRBD2. Germline V gives CDR1 SEHNR, CDR2 FQNEAQ (reference sequence). With V trimmed by 1 base and J by 9 bases, 13 bases remained unmatched. This CDR3 is 17 amino acids long. The CDR3 DNA reads as TGTGCCAGCAGCTTAGTAGGTGGTGCGGGGGGGCCAGGTGAGCAGTTCTTC. Residues: CASSLVGGAGGPGEQFF.

The V and J genes are TRBV7-6 and TRBJ2-5; 12 bases are shared with TRBD2. Germline loops: CDR1 SGHVS, CDR2 FNYEAQ. The V gene end was trimmed by 1 base and the J gene end by 11 bases; junction bases not matched to a gene: 17. The CDR3 loop spans 18 amino acids. CDR3 residues: CASSLVGPASGGGSRQYF. The CDR3 DNA sequence: TGTGCCAGCAGCTTAGTAGGGCCGGCTAGCGGGGGGGGGTCACGTCAGTACTTC.

This chain links TRBV12-5 with TRBJ1-2; 7 nucleotides line up with TRBD1. With V trimmed by 0 bases and J by 5 bases, 6 bases remained unmatched. Germline-derived CDR1 and CDR2 are LGHNT and FRNRAP. The CDR3 is made up of 15 amino acids. CDR3 nucleotide sequence: TGTGCTAGTGGTTTGGTGACGGGCAGGGGGTATGGCTACACCTTC. Its translation: CASGLVTGRGYGYTF.

The chain recombines TRBV28 with TRBJ2-2, with D perhaps matching TRBD2 (6 bases). V lost 9 bases to trimming and J lost 0 bases, with 23 bases between them. CDR1 is MDHEN and CDR2 is SYDVKM in the germline V gene. The CDR3 runs 18 residues. CDR3: CASLTPRRAPANTGELFF. DNA for the CDR3: TGTGCCAGTCTCACCCCTAGGAGGGCCCCAGCGAACACCGGGGAGCTGTTTTTT.

The DNA for the CDR3 is TGTGCCAGCAGTACCCCGGGACAGGGCAATGAAAAACTGTTTTTT. Translation gives CASSTPGQGNEKLFF. This chain links TRBV6-1 with TRBJ1-4; 9 bases line up with TRBD1. The J segment lost 5 bases and the V segment lost 5 bases, leaving 6 bases of the junction unmatched. Germline V lookup: CDR1 MNHNS, CDR2 SASEGT. This CDR3 region has 15 residues.

The chain recombines TRBV10-3 with TRBJ2-7; a possible D gene is TRBD2 (7 bases). CDR3 size: 17 residues. Looked up from germline, CDR1 is ENHRY and CDR2 is SYGVKD. V gave up 2 bases and J gave up 0 bases, with 17 bases separating them. CDR3 coding DNA: TGTGCCATCAGTGAGGGTGGGGGGGCCAAGAGCTCCTACGAGCAGTACTTC. As protein: CAISEGGGAKSSYEQYF.

The chain combines TRBV7-2 with TRBJ1-1, with D possibly matching TRBD1 (6 bases). V was clipped by 4 bases and J by 2 bases, with 11 bases between them. Looked up from germline, CDR1 is SGHTA and CDR2 is FQGNSA. The CDR3 contains 14 residues. CDR3 residues: CASSWIRGNTEAFF. The CDR3 bases are TGTGCCAGCAGCTGGATCAGGGGCAACACTGAAGCTTTCTTT. The full variable domain, in which reference TRBV7-2 and TRBJ1-1 provide the parts outside the CDR3, is GAGVSQSPSNKVTEKGKDVELRCDPISGHTALYWYRQSLGQGLEFLIYFQGNSAPDKSGLPSDRFSAERTGGSVSTLTIQRTQQEDSAVYLCASSWIRGNTEAFFGQGTRLTVV.